This T cell receptor beta chain emerged from a study of control samples from healthy donors and cancer patients. Trimming removed 5 bases from V and 4 bases from J, with 12 bases in between. Germline V gene lookup returns CDR1 SGHAT and CDR2 FQNNGV. The CDR3 has 15 amino acids. Assay: immunoSEQ multiplex PCR; the TCRdb copy retains only in-frame clones and omits some. The sample yields about 120,000 clones, 70% to 90% seen once. The J gene is TRBJ2-6, the V gene TRBV11-2; either TRBD1 or TRBD2 may fit D (5 bases each). The sequencing sample was made of blood. This receptor was taken from a man aged 50 to 59 in good health. The CDR3 sequence is CASSIGASGANVLTF. DNA of the CDR3: TGTGCCAGCAGCATCGGGGCCTCAGGGGCCAACGTCCTGACTTTC.